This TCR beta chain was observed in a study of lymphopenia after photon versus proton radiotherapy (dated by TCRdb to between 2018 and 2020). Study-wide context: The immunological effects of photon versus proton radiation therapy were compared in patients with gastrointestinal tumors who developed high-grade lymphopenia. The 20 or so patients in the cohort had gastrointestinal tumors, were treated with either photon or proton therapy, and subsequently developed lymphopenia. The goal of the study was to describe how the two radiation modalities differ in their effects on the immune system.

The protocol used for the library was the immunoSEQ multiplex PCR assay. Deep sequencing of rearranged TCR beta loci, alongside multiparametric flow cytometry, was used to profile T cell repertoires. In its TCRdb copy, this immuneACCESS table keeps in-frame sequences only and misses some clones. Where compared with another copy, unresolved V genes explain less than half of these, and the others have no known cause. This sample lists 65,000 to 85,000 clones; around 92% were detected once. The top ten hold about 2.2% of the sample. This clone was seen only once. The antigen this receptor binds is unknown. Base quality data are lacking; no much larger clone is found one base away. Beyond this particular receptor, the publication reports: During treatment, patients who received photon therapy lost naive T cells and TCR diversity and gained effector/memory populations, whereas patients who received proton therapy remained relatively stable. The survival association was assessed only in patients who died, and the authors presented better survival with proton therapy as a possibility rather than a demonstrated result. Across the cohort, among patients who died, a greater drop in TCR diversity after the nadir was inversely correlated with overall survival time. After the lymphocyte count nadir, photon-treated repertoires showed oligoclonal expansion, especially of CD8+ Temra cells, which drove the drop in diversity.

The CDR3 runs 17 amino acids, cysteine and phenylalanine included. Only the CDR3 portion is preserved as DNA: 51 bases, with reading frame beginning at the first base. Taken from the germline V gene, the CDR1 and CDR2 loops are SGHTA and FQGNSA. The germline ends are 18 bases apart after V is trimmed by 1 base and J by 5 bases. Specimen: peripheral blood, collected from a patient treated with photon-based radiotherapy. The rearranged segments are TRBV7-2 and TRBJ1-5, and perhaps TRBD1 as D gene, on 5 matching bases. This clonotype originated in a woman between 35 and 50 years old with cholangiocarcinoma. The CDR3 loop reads CASSLGGRGRLDQPQHF. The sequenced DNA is TGTGCCAGCAGCTTAGGGGGGAGGGGCAGGTTGGATCAGCCCCAGCATTTT.